This paragraph covers one TCR beta chain sequence. The clone's antigen remains unknown. The sample holds no much larger clone one base away, and base qualities are not on file. The CDR3 holds 15 amino acids from the cysteine to the phenylalanine. Only the CDR3 DNA stays, 45 bases, in frame from base 1. CDR1 and CDR2, per the germline V gene (reference sequence), are LGHDT and YNNKEL. Ends trimmed: V by 5 bases, J by 8 bases; bases unmatched to a gene: 9. The record originates from a study of blood T cell repertoires in COVID-19 (dated by TCRdb to between 2020 and 2021). About the investigation overall: Collaborator samples came from the United States, Italy and Spain and covered acute and convalescent phases of COVID-19. Where available, HLA class I and class II types were taken from metadata supplied by the sample provider and were not determined by assay-based typing. Samples came from the ongoing ImmuneRACE study (first 160 participants) plus 1,254 subjects from 6 global collaborators. The repertoires were released in a freely available public database intended as a resource for research on the immune response to SARS-CoV-2. Subjects who had been exposed to COVID-19, were actively infected with it, or had recovered from it provided the deeply sampled blood TCRbeta repertoires that made up the dataset. A de-identified subject ID, COVID-19 status, age in years and sex were almost always included in the sample metadata. The prospective study material was composed of cDNA or gDNA derived from T cells, B-cell-depleted T cells, or PBMCs. Broader findings and caveats from the paper: The quantity of clinical and demographic metadata differed by source and by participant and was supplied without curation.

TCRbeta CDR3 regions were amplified from genomic DNA using the immunoSEQ Assay, a bias-controlled multiplex PCR. The original pipeline was this. Nucleated cell counts per sample were estimated from amplification of reference gene primers within the assay. Sequence reads were collapsed and filtered to measure the absolute abundance of every unique TCRbeta CDR3 rearrangement. Productive Simpson clonality was computed per sample as the square root of Simpson's diversity index over productive rearrangements. TCRdb stores this immuneACCESS table with in-frame sequences only. Part of the clones is absent; in the studies checked, under half of the shortfall reflects unresolved V genes, and no reason is known for the rest. D and trimming come from the DNA, and the V and J calls and clone size come from that table. This sample lists about 34,000 clones; over 90% were detected once. In total, the top ten clones hold roughly 42% of the sample.

The collaborating institutions used their own protocols to collect whole blood in K2EDTA tubes. Collaborator samples were shipped for TCRbeta analysis as frozen whole blood, isolated PBMCs, or DNA extracted from either sample type. This receptor chain uses TRBV3-1 (or the pseudogene TRBV3-2) and TRBJ1-4; 9 of the junction bases match TRBD1. The sample consisted of peripheral blood. This sequence originates from a man aged 60-69 years with active or convalescent COVID-19. The DNA sequence is given as TGTGCCAGCAGCACGTCGGGACAGGGAGGCGAAAAACTGTTTTTT. It translates as CASSTSGQGGEKLFF.